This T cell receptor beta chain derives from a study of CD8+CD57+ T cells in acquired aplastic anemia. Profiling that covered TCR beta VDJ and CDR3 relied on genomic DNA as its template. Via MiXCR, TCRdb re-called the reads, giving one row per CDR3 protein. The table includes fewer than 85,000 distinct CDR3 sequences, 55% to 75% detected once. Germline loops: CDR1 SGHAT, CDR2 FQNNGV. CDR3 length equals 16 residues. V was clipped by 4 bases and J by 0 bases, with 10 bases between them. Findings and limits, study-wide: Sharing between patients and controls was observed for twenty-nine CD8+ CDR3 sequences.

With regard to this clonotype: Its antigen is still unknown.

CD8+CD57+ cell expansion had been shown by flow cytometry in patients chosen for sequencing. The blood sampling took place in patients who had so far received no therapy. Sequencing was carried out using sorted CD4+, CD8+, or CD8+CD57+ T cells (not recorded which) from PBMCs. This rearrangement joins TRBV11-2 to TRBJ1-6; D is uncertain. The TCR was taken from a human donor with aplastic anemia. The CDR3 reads CASSSRRSSYNSPLHF. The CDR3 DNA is TGTGCCAGCAGCTCCCGACGGAGCTCCTATAATTCACCCCTCCACTTT.